Presented here are 6 T cell receptor beta chains from one specimen sequenced in a study of immune evolution from preneoplasia to lung adenocarcinoma. Sequenced by immunoSEQ multiplex PCR; TCRdb stores in-frame clones only, minus some. The sample shows about 6,500 clones, 75% to 90% of them seen only once. Sequencing input: FFPE invasive lung adenocarcinoma tissue. These receptors all stem from a person in their sixties with lung adenocarcinoma.

The chain uses TRBV7-2 and TRBJ1-3; maybe TRBD1 (5 bases). CDR1 is SGHTA and CDR2 is FQGNSA in the germline V gene. CDR3 size: 13 residues. V was shortened by 5 bases and J by 9 bases, with 14 bases between the two germline ends. The CDR3 DNA is TGTGCCAGCAGCCGGGACGGCCAAACCACCATATATTTT. It yields the protein CASSRDGQTTIYF. Using reference TRBV7-2 and TRBJ1-3 for the parts outside the CDR3, the full variable domain is GAGVSQSPSNKVTEKGKDVELRCDPISGHTALYWYRQSLGQGLEFLIYFQGNSAPDKSGLPSDRFSAERTGGSVSTLTIQRTQQEDSAVYLCASSRDGQTTIYFGEGSWLTVV.

V is TRBV28 and J is TRBJ2-7; the D gene is possibly TRBD1 (5 bases). Germline CDR1 and CDR2: MDHEN and SYDVKM. The germline V and J ends were trimmed by 2 bases and 3 bases, with 14 bases remaining between them. CDR3 length: 15 amino acids. Here the CDR3 DNA reads TGTGCCAGCAGTTTAAGGGGTAAGAGGAGCTACGAGCAGTACTTC. Translated: CASSLRGKRSYEQYF. Full variable domain (rest looked up from reference TRBV28 and TRBJ2-7): DVKVTQSSRYLVKRTGEKVFLECVQDMDHENMFWYRQDPGLGLRLIYFSYDVKMKEKGDIPEGYSVSREKKERFSLILESASTNQTSMYLCASSLRGKRSYEQYFGPGTRLTVT.

The rearrangement uses TRBV19 and TRBJ2-7; 9 bases match TRBD1. CDR3 size: 15 residues. The germline gives CDR1 LNHDA, CDR2 SQIVND (reference sequence). J gave up 3 bases and V 5 bases, and 8 bases lay outside the gene matches. This CDR3 is CASSAPGTGSYEQYF. CDR3 nucleotides: TGTGCCAGTAGTGCGCCCGGGACAGGGAGCTACGAGCAGTACTTC.

This chain links TRBV6-6 with TRBJ1-1; no firm D call. Deletions cut 2 bases from V and 3 bases from J, with 4 bases between. Germline values: CDR1 MNHNY, CDR2 SVGAGI (reference sequence). This CDR3 is built from 12 residues. This CDR3 reads CASSYRDTEAFF. The CDR3, as DNA: TGTGCCAGCAGTTACAGGGACACTGAAGCTTTCTTT.

This clone was detected only once. The V and J genes are TRBV4-2 and TRBJ2-2; D ambiguous. The germline CDR1 and CDR2 sequences are LGHNA and YNFKEQ. V was pared by 3 bases and J by 1 base, with 3 bases between. The CDR3 is 13 residues long. CDR3 sequence: CASSQGNTGELFF. Written as DNA, the CDR3 is TGTGCCAGCAGCCAGGGGAACACCGGGGAGCTGTTTTTT.

The rearrangement uses TRBV5-1 and TRBJ1-2; 12 nucleotides match TRBD1. V was pared by 4 bases and J by 7 bases, with 5 bases of the junction left unmatched. The CDR3 covers 14 residues. Germline V gene data show CDR1 as SGHRS and CDR2 as YFSETQ. As DNA, the CDR3 is TGCGCCAGCAGCAGGGGACAGGGGGCGATTGGCTACACCTTC. Protein sequence: CASSRGQGAIGYTF.